One sample yielded the 31 T cell receptor beta chains listed below, sequenced in a study of blood T cells in healthy people across ages. Through a sample-barcoded 5' primer and a J-beta primer mix, a second PCR was run for roughly 6 to 11 cycles. In TCRdb, the 5' RACE reads were re-called with MiXCR into one record per CDR3 protein. The table shows roughly 1,800,000 distinct CDR3 sequences, with about 50% occurring only once. The sequenced material came from blood. The receptors derive from a woman in her thirties or forties in good health.

This clonotype appeared many times. The CDR3 region has the DNA TGCGCCAGCAGCCAAGAAAGGACAGGGTTGGGCTACACCTTC. Its protein product is CASSQERTGLGYTF. The chain is built from TRBV4-3 and TRBJ1-2, with 8 bases identical to TRBD1. Germline values: CDR1 LGHNA, CDR2 YSLEER. The CDR3 loop spans 14 amino acids. With V trimmed by 0 bases and J by 8 bases, 5 bases remained unmatched.

J is TRBJ2-7 and V is TRBV29-1; the match to TRBD1 covers 7 bases. J gave up 5 bases and V 4 bases, and 8 bases lay outside the gene matches. CDR1 and CDR2 (germline): SQVTM, ANQGSEA. The CDR3 runs to 13 residues. CDR3 loop: CSVVRDSVDEQYF. The CDR3 DNA sequence: TGCAGCGTTGTTCGGGACAGCGTGGACGAGCAGTACTTC.

The chain recombines TRBV10-1 with TRBJ2-5, with D perhaps TRBD1 or TRBD2 (5 bases each). The J call may be mistaken, given a closer DNA end match to TRBJ2-7. This CDR3 is 15 amino acids long. Germline CDR1 is WNHNN and CDR2 is SYGVQD (reference sequence). CDR3 loop: CASSKLQGPIFEQYF. The CDR3 region has the DNA TGCGCCAGCAGTAAATTGCAGGGACCTATTTTCGAGCAGTACTTC.

V gene TRBV20-1 combines with J gene TRBJ2-3; TRBD1 might be the D (6 bases). The germline V gene encodes CDR1 DFQATT and CDR2 SNEGSKA (reference sequence). This CDR3 is 12 amino acids long. The chain's CDR3 is CSTGRGTDTQYF. For the CDR3, the DNA is TGCAGCACAGGGAGAGGGACAGATACGCAGTATTTT.

The CDR3 reads CASRSLDSPNEQFF. In DNA, the CDR3 is TGTGCCAGCAGGTCACTCGACAGCCCGAATGAGCAGTTCTTC. The chain uses TRBV7-2 and TRBJ2-1; TRBD1 is a possible D gene (5 bases). V dropped 6 bases and J dropped 7 bases, with 16 bases sitting between them. CDR1 and CDR2 (germline): SGHTA, FQGNSA. The CDR3 loop spans 14 amino acids.

This chain joins TRBV3-1 and TRBJ2-1, with TRBD2 identical over 12 bases. Looked up from germline, CDR1 is LGHDT and CDR2 is YNNKEL (reference sequence). CDR3 length: 15 amino acids. The junction had 6 bases not matched to a gene; V was cut back by 3 bases and J by 9 bases. In nucleotides, the CDR3 is TGTGCCAGCAGCCACCCTAGCGGGGGGGCCGGTGAGCAGTTCTTC. Protein sequence: CASSHPSGGAGEQFF.

The chain has TRBV4-1 and TRBJ1-6; D ambiguous. This CDR3 is built from 13 residues. Germline V CDR1 and CDR2: MGHRA, YSYEKL. The germline V and J ends were trimmed by 1 base and 11 bases, with 9 bases remaining between them. CDR3 protein: CASSQVPSTPLHF. CDR3 bases: TGCGCCAGCAGCCAAGTGCCCTCGACACCCCTCCACTTT.

In this sample, this clonotype turned up a few times. V is TRBV28 and J is TRBJ2-5; 7 bases match TRBD1. The CDR3 runs 13 residues. V shed 6 bases and J 4 bases; nucleotides not matched to a gene: 5. In germline, CDR1 is MDHEN, CDR2 SYDVKM. The CDR3 loop reads CASRYRDRETQYF. CDR3 in DNA: TGTGCCAGCAGATACCGGGACAGAGAGACCCAGTACTTC. The full variable domain, with the rest looked up from reference TRBV28 and TRBJ2-5, is DVKVTQSSRYLVKRTGEKVFLECVQDMDHENMFWYRQDPGLGLRLIYFSYDVKMKEKGDIPEGYSVSREKKERFSLILESASTNQTSMYLCASRYRDRETQYFGPGTRLLVL.

This chain joins TRBV13 and TRBJ2-6; the match to TRBD1 covers 11 bases. After removal of 4 bases from V and 2 bases from J, the junction contained 7 bases not matched to a gene. Germline lookup yields CDR1 PRHDT and CDR2 FYEKMQ (reference sequence). The CDR3 sequence is 18 residues long. CDR3 sequence (DNA): TGTGCCAGCAGCTCCTCCGGGACAGGGGGTGCTGGGGCCAACGTCCTGACTTTC. Its protein product is CASSSSGTGGAGANVLTF.

V is TRBV7-2 and J is TRBJ2-1; 8 bases agree with TRBD1. CDR1 and CDR2 from the germline V gene are SGHTA and FQGNSA. Trimming removed 3 bases from V and 7 bases from J; junction bases left unmatched: 8. The CDR3 has 15 residues. CDR3 sequence: CASSFWTGIENEQFF. CDR3 DNA: TGTGCCAGCAGCTTTTGGACAGGGATAGAAAATGAGCAGTTCTTC.

The chain recombines TRBV28 with TRBJ1-2; 9 bases fit TRBD1. V shed 7 bases, J shed 8 bases, and the junction held 8 bases outside the gene matches. This CDR3 has 13 residues. Germline CDR1 MDHEN, CDR2 SYDVKM. The CDR3 sequence: CASIVPGQGGYTF. The CDR3 DNA reads as TGTGCCAGCATCGTACCGGGACAGGGAGGCTACACCTTC.

A few counts support this clonotype. The chain recombines TRBV7-2 with TRBJ2-3; D possibly uses TRBD1 or TRBD2 (5 bases each). Germline CDR1 and CDR2: SGHTA and FQGNSA. The length of the CDR3 is 16 residues. Trimming removed 4 bases from V and 6 bases from J, with 20 bases in between. CDR3 coding DNA: TGTGCCAGCAGCTATTTCGTGGGGGTTCAAGGGGATACGCAGTATTTT. It codes for CASSYFVGVQGDTQYF.

This clonotype was seen a few times. The chain recombines TRBV20-1 with TRBJ2-5; TRBD1 matches 8 bases. This CDR3 comprises 18 residues. Germline CDR1 is DFQATT and CDR2 is SNEGSKA (reference sequence). V trimming: 0 bases; J trimming: 2 bases; junction bases outside the gene matches: 14. This CDR3 reads CSARDLRTGLRRQETQYF. Here the CDR3 DNA reads TGCAGTGCTAGAGATCTAAGGACAGGGCTACGAAGACAAGAGACCCAGTACTTC.

This clonotype came up a few times. The chain recombines TRBV7-2 with TRBJ2-7; D not certain. The CDR3 runs 16 residues. Per germline, CDR1 SGHTA and CDR2 FQGNSA. Trimming took off 5 bases at V and 0 bases at J, with 17 bases between the two ends. The CDR3 nucleotides are TGTGCCAGCAGCCTATACATAAGATCCAGCTCCTACGAGCAGTACTTC. Its translation: CASSLYIRSSSYEQYF.

Here the CDR3 DNA reads TGTGCCAGCACGAAGGGCTATGAGCAGTTCTTC. Its translation: CASTKGYEQFF. This rearrangement joins TRBV6-5 to TRBJ2-1, with no clear D. V shed 7 bases and J shed 8 bases, with 9 bases lying between them. Per germline, CDR1 MNHEY and CDR2 SVGAGI. There are 11 residues in the CDR3.

This clonotype was picked up a small number of times. J is TRBJ2-5 and V is TRBV6-5; a weak D match, TRBD2 (6 bases). Trimming took off 1 base at V and 2 bases at J, with 11 bases between the two ends. Germline V gene data show CDR1 as MNHEY and CDR2 as SVGAGI. This CDR3 has 15 residues. The CDR3 nucleotides read TGTGCCAGCAGTTACTGGAGGGGATCACAAGAGACCCAGTACTTC. Translating gives CASSYWRGSQETQYF.

The chain joins TRBV5-1 to TRBJ2-1, with a possible D match to TRBD2 (5 bases). The length of the CDR3 is 16 residues. The germline V and J ends were trimmed by 5 bases and 0 bases, with 15 bases remaining between them. The V gene's germline CDR1 is SGHRS and CDR2 YFSETQ. This CDR3 is CASSEGLRLSYNEQFF. CDR3 DNA sequence: TGCGCCAGCAGTGAAGGACTCCGCCTCTCCTACAATGAGCAGTTCTTC.

J is TRBJ2-7 and V is TRBV6-2 or TRBV6-3; 11 nucleotides line up with TRBD2. The J call is uncertain, as TRBJ2-5 better fits the DNA end. Germline CDR1 MNHEY, CDR2 SVGEGT. CDR3 length: 14 amino acids. The chain's CDR3 is CASSKLAGAETQYF. DNA of the CDR3: TGTGCCAGCAGTAAACTAGCGGGGGCGGAGACCCAGTACTTC.

V usage is TRBV5-1 and J usage is TRBJ2-3; the D gene is possibly TRBD1 (6 bases). Trimming stripped 7 bases from V and 2 bases from J, with 17 bases between. This CDR3 is 15 amino acids long. Germline V CDR1 and CDR2: SGHRS, YFSETQ. The CDR3 DNA sequence: TGCGCCAGCTTAGTGGACAGTAGATACACAGATACGCAGTATTTT. Translation gives CASLVDSRYTDTQYF.

The genes are TRBV7-9 and TRBJ2-1, with TRBD2 matching 9 bases. The germline CDR1 and CDR2 sequences are SEHNR and FQNEAQ (reference sequence). CDR3 length: 15 amino acids. V lost 3 bases, J lost 10 bases, and 10 bases stayed unmatched. The CDR3 nucleotides read TGTGCCAGCAGCTTCCCTAGCGGGGCTACCTTCGAGCAGTTCTTC. Translated: CASSFPSGATFEQFF.

This clonotype was detected a few times. The chain links TRBV20-1 to TRBJ2-3, with D possibly being TRBD1 (6 bases). V was cut by 7 bases and J by 2 bases, with 16 bases left in between. The germline V gene encodes CDR1 DFQATT and CDR2 SNEGSKA (reference sequence). This CDR3 is built from 14 residues. CDR3 nucleotide sequence: TGCAGTGTCAAAAGGACAGACAACACAGATACGCAGTATTTT. It yields the protein CSVKRTDNTDTQYF.

The chain couples TRBV6-4 to TRBJ2-4; D possibly corresponds to TRBD2 (6 bases). This CDR3 is built from 12 residues. The V gene lost 3 bases and the J gene lost 9 bases, with 9 bases spanning the gap. The V gene's germline CDR1 is MRHNA and CDR2 SNTAGT. The CDR3 loop is CASSEAGGIQYF. The DNA for the CDR3 is TGTGCCAGCAGTGAAGCGGGTGGCATTCAGTACTTC.

The J gene is TRBJ2-1, the V gene TRBV7-3, with D possibly matching TRBD1 (5 bases). Germline V CDR1 and CDR2: SGHTA, FQGTGA. The CDR3 is 14 residues long. Between the trimmed V and J ends, which lost 2 bases and 9 bases, there was a span of 14 bases. The CDR3, as DNA: TGTGCCAGCAGCTTAGACCCAGGCCAGGGTGAGCAGTTCTTC. The encoded protein is CASSLDPGQGEQFF.

The V call is TRBV5-5, the J call TRBJ2-7; a possible D gene is TRBD2 (6 bases). This CDR3 is built from 15 residues. Germline V gene sequence: CDR1 SGHKS, CDR2 YYEKEE (reference sequence). Trimming left V 0 bases short and J 3 bases short, with 13 bases between. CDR3 protein: CASSLVEGPYYEQYF. CDR3 coding DNA: TGTGCCAGCAGCTTGGTGGAGGGTCCCTACTACGAGCAGTACTTC.

This clonotype was seen more than once but under ten times. V usage is TRBV20-1 and J usage is TRBJ1-2; D is ambiguous. This CDR3 has 13 residues. Trimming cost V 5 bases and J 4 bases, with 14 bases left between them. Per germline, CDR1 DFQATT and CDR2 SNEGSKA (reference sequence). The CDR3 sequence: CSAHGFGPYGYTF. The CDR3 DNA reads as TGCAGTGCTCACGGATTCGGACCCTATGGCTACACCTTC.

This clonotype showed up just once. This chain connects TRBV6-2 or TRBV6-3 to TRBJ2-1; 9 nucleotides match TRBD1. The ends lost 5 bases at V and 4 bases at J; junction bases unmatched: 9. There are 16 residues in the CDR3. Germline CDR1 is MNHEY and CDR2 is SVGEGT. The CDR3 DNA sequence: TGTGCCAGCAGTCACCGGGGACAGGGAAAATACAATGAGCAGTTCTTC. Translated: CASSHRGQGKYNEQFF.

The chain carries TRBV20-1 and TRBJ2-7; 7 positions agree with TRBD1. Trimming cost V 3 bases and J 7 bases; bases outside gene matches: 12. This CDR3 is 14 amino acids long. Per the germline V gene, CDR1 is DFQATT and CDR2 is SNEGSKA (reference sequence). In DNA, the CDR3 is TGCAGTGCTAGGGCCGGGACAGCGATAGGAGAGCAGTACTTC. The encoded protein is CSARAGTAIGEQYF.

The V gene is TRBV24-1, the J gene TRBJ2-7; D is perhaps TRBD1 (5 bases). V lost 3 bases, J lost 7 bases, and 18 bases lay in between. From germline, CDR1 is KGHDR and CDR2 SFDVKD. The CDR3 has 15 residues. CDR3 nucleotides: TGTGCCACCAGTGATGCCGACAGCGAGCTACGGGAGCAGTACTTC. This gives the protein CATSDADSELREQYF.

This clonotype was seen a handful of times. The genes are TRBV20-1 and TRBJ1-2; 10 positions agree with TRBD1. The germline V gene encodes CDR1 DFQATT and CDR2 SNEGSKA (reference sequence). The CDR3 totals 15 residues. The V and J ends lost 2 bases and 4 bases, in that order; junction bases with no gene match: 7. Here the CDR3 DNA reads TGCAGTGCTAGACCCGGTAGACAGGGGGCCTATGGCTACACCTTC. It codes for CSARPGRQGAYGYTF.

Only a few counts were recorded for this clonotype. This chain joins TRBV7-3 and TRBJ1-2; 11 bases are a match to TRBD1. V shed 4 bases and J 8 bases; nucleotides not matched to a gene: 6. Per the germline V gene, CDR1 is SGHTA and CDR2 is FQGTGA. CDR3 length: 14 residues. CDR3 sequence: CASSSQGQGGGYTF. The CDR3 DNA reads as TGTGCCAGCAGCTCTCAGGGACAGGGGGGAGGCTACACCTTC.

This clonotype was observed a few times. V usage is TRBV6-2 or TRBV6-3 and J usage is TRBJ2-3, with D perhaps being TRBD1 or TRBD2 (5 bases each). V lost 2 bases, J lost 0 bases, and 9 bases lay in between. Germline assignment: CDR1 MNHEY and CDR2 SVGEGT. The CDR3 is 15 amino acids. CDR3 in DNA: TGTGCCAGCAGTTACGGGACGGATAGCACAGATACGCAGTATTTT. Its translation is CASSYGTDSTDTQYF.